In its sample, the clone carrying this TCR beta chain was seen a few times. The target antigen is unknown. J lost 1 base, V lost 0 bases, and 1 base had no gene match. CDR1 is SGHRS, CDR2 YFSETQ, per germline. CDR3 length equals 15 residues. The record originates from a study of T-cell memory formation after mild COVID-19. The wider study: The TCR clusters were mostly specific to one donor.

General observations from the study: Some responding clones appeared in pre-infection memory, suggesting cross-reactive memory joined.

MiXCR was run by TCRdb on the 5' RACE reads, yielding one entry per CDR3 protein. The table lists a few hundred thousand distinct CDR3 sequences, under 8.5% of them singletons, with about 20% in the top ten. The receptor was derived from a man younger than 35 who had mild COVID-19 (a few samples of this study predate the infection). Cell type and time point are not known. The J gene is TRBJ2-4, the V gene TRBV5-1, with TRBD1 matching 7 bases. Sequenced material: PBMCs or a T cell subset sorted from them (not recorded which). CDR3 sequence (DNA): TGCGCCAGCAGCTTGGGGACAGGCGCCAAAAACATTCAGTACTTC. This sequence encodes CASSLGTGAKNIQYF.